These 10 T cell receptor beta chains share one sample of origin, sequenced in a study of blood T cell repertoires in COVID-19. TCRdb keeps only in-frame clones here, not all; method: immunoSEQ multiplex PCR. The table has fewer than 250,000 clones, approximately 91% seen once. Sequencing input: peripheral blood. The receptors come from a man aged 30-40 years with COVID-19, enrolled during active disease.

V is TRBV10-2 and J is TRBJ2-4; 10 bases are a match to TRBD2. With 4 bases clipped from V and 6 bases from J, the junction kept 6 bases outside the gene matches. CDR1 and CDR2 (germline): WSHSY, SAAADI. This CDR3 comprises 15 residues. The CDR3 DNA reads TGCGCCAGCAGTGTTGATAGCGGGGGGTCAAACATTCAGTACTTC. Translating gives CASSVDSGGSNIQYF.

The chain combines TRBV4-1 with TRBJ2-7, with TRBD1 matching 9 bases. Trimming took 5 bases from V and 0 from J; bases not matched to a gene: 5. The CDR3 is made up of 15 amino acids. Germline CDR1 is MGHRA and CDR2 is YSYEKL. CDR3 bases: TGCGCCAGCAGCGAGGGACAGGGCATCTCCTACGAGCAGTACTTC. Translation: CASSEGQGISYEQYF.

V gene TRBV5-5 combines with J gene TRBJ2-6, with 10 bases aligning to TRBD2. This CDR3 contains 17 residues. The junction had 4 bases not matched to a gene; V was cut back by 4 bases and J by 0 bases. Germline-derived CDR1 and CDR2 are SGHKS and YYEKEE (reference sequence). CDR3 coding DNA: TGTGCCAGCAGCCCGAGACTAGCGGGCTCTGGGGCCAACGTCCTGACTTTC. It encodes CASSPRLAGSGANVLTF.

The rearrangement links TRBV30 to TRBJ1-2; 7 positions agree with TRBD1. The CDR3 runs 15 residues. CDR1 and CDR2 from the germline V gene are GTSNPN and SVGIG (reference sequence). V gave up 3 bases and J gave up 4 bases; unmatched junction bases: 11. In DNA form, the CDR3 reads TGTGCCTGGAGCGCCTGGCAGGGGGGTGGCTATGGCTACACCTTC. It codes for CAWSAWQGGGYGYTF.

V and J are TRBV4-1 and TRBJ1-1; weak D call: TRBD1 (6 bases). CDR3 length: 19 amino acids. Per germline, CDR1 MGHRA and CDR2 YSYEKL. Trimming took off 2 bases at V and 1 base at J, with 23 bases between the two ends. CDR3 loop: CASSQPLGEWGLSNTEAFF. The CDR3 region has the DNA TGCGCCAGCAGCCAACCCCTCGGCGAGTGGGGGCTTTCGAACACTGAAGCTTTCTTT.

The J gene is TRBJ1-2, the V gene TRBV5-6; D uncertain. The length of the CDR3 is 15 residues. Germline CDR1 reads SGHDT; CDR2 reads YYEEEE. Trimming stripped 4 bases from V and 5 bases from J, with 18 bases between. The CDR3 protein is CASSPRGDLRYGYTF. CDR3 coding DNA: TGTGCCAGCAGCCCCCGAGGTGATCTCCGGTATGGCTACACCTTC.

This chain uses TRBV19 with TRBJ2-2; 13 nucleotides agree with TRBD2. With 7 bases clipped from V and 3 bases from J, the junction kept 2 bases outside the gene matches. This CDR3 is built from 15 residues. The germline V gene encodes CDR1 LNHDA and CDR2 SQIVND (reference sequence). CDR3 amino acids: CASKTSGGYTGELFF. For the CDR3, the DNA is TGTGCCAGTAAGACTAGCGGGGGGTACACCGGGGAGCTGTTTTTT.

The chain uses TRBV12-3 or TRBV12-4 and TRBJ1-1; no reliable D call. The CDR3 has 11 amino acids. Trimming took 7 bases from V and 1 from J, leaving 4 bases between them. CDR3 coding DNA: TGTGCCAGCATATGGAACACTGAAGCTTTCTTT. It encodes CASIWNTEAFF.

V and J are TRBV30 and TRBJ2-1, with TRBD1 matching over 7 bases. The ends lost 3 bases at V and 10 bases at J; junction bases unmatched: 9. Looked up from germline, CDR1 is GTSNPN and CDR2 is SVGIG (reference sequence). The CDR3 covers 13 residues. Here the CDR3 reads CAWRPDRLGEQFF. The CDR3 nucleotides read TGTGCCTGGAGGCCGGACAGGCTCGGGGAGCAGTTCTTC.

The gene calls are TRBV20-1 and TRBJ2-5, with a possible D match to TRBD1 (5 bases). In germline, CDR1 is DFQATT, CDR2 SNEGSKA (reference sequence). The CDR3 spans 13 residues. V shed 3 bases and J shed 3 bases, with 11 bases lying between them. CDR3 residues: CSASSPGKETQYF. The DNA of the CDR3 is TGCAGTGCTAGTAGTCCAGGGAAAGAGACCCAGTACTTC.